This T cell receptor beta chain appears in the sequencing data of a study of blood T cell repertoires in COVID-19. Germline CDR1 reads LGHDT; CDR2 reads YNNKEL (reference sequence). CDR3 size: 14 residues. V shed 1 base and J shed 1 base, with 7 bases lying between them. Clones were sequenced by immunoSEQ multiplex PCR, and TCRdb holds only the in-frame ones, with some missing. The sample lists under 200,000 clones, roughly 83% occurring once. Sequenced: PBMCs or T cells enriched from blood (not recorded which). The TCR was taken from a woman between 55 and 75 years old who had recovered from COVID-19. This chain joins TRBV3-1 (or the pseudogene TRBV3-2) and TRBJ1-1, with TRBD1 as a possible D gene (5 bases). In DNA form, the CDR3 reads TGTGCCAGCAGCCAAGGACAGCAGAACACTGAAGCTTTCTTT. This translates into CASSQGQQNTEAFF.